Presented here are 32 T cell receptor beta chains from one specimen sequenced in a study of blood T cell repertoires in COVID-19. Some clones are missing from TCRdb's copy, which holds only in-frame ones; the method was immunoSEQ multiplex PCR. The sample shows 150,000 to 200,000 clones, 82% of them seen only once. The specimen was PBMCs or T cells enriched from blood (not recorded which). The receptors come from a woman aged 55-75 years with acute COVID-19.

The rearrangement uses TRBV7-2 and TRBJ2-7; D unresolved. Looked up from germline, CDR1 is SGHTA and CDR2 is FQGNSA. The CDR3 extends over 15 amino acids. The V end lost 3 bases, the J end lost 2 bases, and 14 bases lay between the germline ends. In DNA, the CDR3 is TGTGCCAGCAGCTTTTCAATGGGCGTCCCCTACGAGCAGTACGTC. Amino acid sequence: CASSFSMGVPYEQYV.

This clone came up a few times. The chain employs TRBV9 and TRBJ2-3; D perhaps matches TRBD1 (5 bases). Germline CDR1 reads SGDLS; CDR2 reads YYNGEE. CDR3 size: 15 residues. V lost 0 bases, J lost 6 bases, and 14 bases lay in between. The chain's CDR3 is CASSVEGQLRDTQYF. The CDR3 DNA is TGTGCCAGCAGCGTAGAGGGGCAGCTACGGGATACGCAGTATTTT. The whole variable domain, remainder taken from reference TRBV9 and TRBJ2-3, is DSGVTQTPKHLITATGQRVTLRCSPRSGDLSVYWYQQSLDQGLQFLIQYYNGEERAKGNILERFSAQQFPDLHSELNLSSLELGDSALYFCASSVEGQLRDTQYFGPGTRLTVL.

The genes are TRBV28 and TRBJ1-2, with D tentatively TRBD1 (5 bases). The CDR3 is made up of 15 amino acids. Germline CDR1 is MDHEN and CDR2 is SYDVKM. The V and J ends lost 4 bases and 2 bases respectively, with 14 bases between them. This chain's CDR3 is CASSSLHTGNYGYTF. Written as DNA, the CDR3 is TGTGCCAGCAGTTCCCTCCACACAGGCAACTATGGCTACACCTTC.

The sample holds a few counts of this clone. CDR3 sequence reads: CASSQQPERGNQPQHF. The DNA for the CDR3 is TGTGCCAGCAGCCAACAGCCAGAGAGGGGCAATCAGCCCCAGCATTTT. The V call is TRBV4-2, the J call TRBJ1-5; D remains ambiguous. The CDR3 is 16 amino acids. Trimming removed 2 bases at V and 2 bases at J, with 13 bases between. Germline V gene lookup returns CDR1 LGHNA and CDR2 YNFKEQ.

This chain connects TRBV7-2 to TRBJ2-1; 7 bases fit TRBD2. Germline CDR1 SGHTA, CDR2 FQGNSA. Losses at the gene ends were 4 bases for V and 5 bases for J; bases not matched to a gene: 8. This CDR3 has 15 amino acids. CDR3 sequence: CASSSMMGGNNEQFF. The CDR3 DNA follows: TGTGCCAGCAGCTCCATGATGGGAGGGAACAATGAGCAGTTCTTC.

This clone was seen just once. V gene TRBV29-1 combines with J gene TRBJ1-1; no firm D call. Germline V gives CDR1 SQVTM, CDR2 ANQGSEA. The CDR3 length is 13 residues. V was cut by 4 bases and J by 0 bases, with 9 bases left in between. DNA for the CDR3: TGCAGCGTTGTCGGGAGTATGAACACTGAAGCTTTCTTT. This gives the protein CSVVGSMNTEAFF.

V and J are TRBV19 and TRBJ1-4; D gene uncertain. The V gene's germline CDR1 is LNHDA and CDR2 SQIVND (reference sequence). The CDR3 covers 11 residues. Trimming left V 9 bases short and J 6 bases short, with 8 bases between. The chain's CDR3 is CASAEDEKLFF. For the CDR3, the DNA is TGTGCCAGCGCGGAAGATGAAAAACTGTTTTTT.

The genes are TRBV6-2 or TRBV6-3 and TRBJ1-2, with 12 bases that match TRBD1. Germline values: CDR1 MNHEY, CDR2 SVGEGT. The V and J ends lost 4 bases and 11 bases, in that order; junction bases with no gene match: 8. CDR3 size: 14 residues. The CDR3 sequence: CASSSGTGGLRYTF. CDR3 nucleotide sequence: TGTGCCAGCAGTTCCGGGACAGGGGGCCTGAGGTACACCTTC.

The rearrangement uses TRBV11-2 and TRBJ2-2, with TRBD2 matching 7 bases. Germline CDR1 and CDR2: SGHAT and FQNNGV. V shed 3 bases, J shed 6 bases, and the junction held 7 bases outside the gene matches. CDR3 length: 15 amino acids. This chain's CDR3 is CASSFFLGGAGELFF. The CDR3 DNA is TGTGCCAGCAGCTTTTTTCTGGGAGGGGCCGGGGAGCTGTTTTTT. The whole variable domain, filled in from reference TRBV11-2 and TRBJ2-2, reads EAGVAQSPRYKIIEKRQSVAFWCNPISGHATLYWYQQILGQGPKLLIQFQNNGVVDDSQLPKDRFSAERLKGVDSTLKIQPAKLEDSAVYLCASSFFLGGAGELFFGEGSRLTVL.

The chain employs TRBV28 and TRBJ2-3; TRBD1 aligns across 10 bases. Germline V gene data show CDR1 as MDHEN and CDR2 as SYDVKM. Trimming at V came to 5 bases and at J to 2 bases, leaving 4 bases not matched to a gene. CDR3 length: 15 residues. The CDR3 nucleotides are TGTGCCAGCAGTGGACAGGGGGGAGACACAGATACGCAGTATTTT. Translating gives CASSGQGGDTDTQYF.

This chain links TRBV11-2 with TRBJ2-7; 7 nucleotides agree with TRBD1. The CDR3 has 13 amino acids. From germline, CDR1 is SGHAT and CDR2 FQNNGV. Trimming cost V 5 bases and J 6 bases; bases outside gene matches: 7. In DNA form, the CDR3 reads TGTGCCAGCAGCACACGGACAGGCGGCGAGCAGTACGTC. This codes for CASSTRTGGEQYV.

The rearrangement links TRBV19 to TRBJ1-6; 8 nucleotides align to TRBD1. Unmatched junction bases numbered 8, after V lost 7 bases and J lost 9 bases. This CDR3 region has 14 residues. Germline lookup yields CDR1 LNHDA and CDR2 SQIVND (reference sequence). CDR3 in amino acids: CASNPDRGGSPLHF. CDR3 DNA: TGTGCCAGTAACCCAGACAGGGGTGGTTCACCCCTCCACTTT.

The CDR3 DNA reads TGTGCCATCAGTATATTACCTCCAGGGGCTGGAAACACCATATATTTT. Protein product: CAISILPPGAGNTIYF. The rearrangement uses TRBV10-3 and TRBJ1-3, with D perhaps TRBD1 (6 bases). Germline V CDR1 and CDR2: ENHRY, SYGVKD. V was pared by 5 bases and J by 2 bases, with 16 bases between. CDR3 length: 16 residues.

This clone was observed a few times. This sequence joins TRBV27 and TRBJ2-7; D perhaps matches TRBD1 (5 bases). This CDR3 comprises 14 residues. Germline V lookup: CDR1 MNHEY, CDR2 SMNVEV (reference sequence). V dropped 7 bases and J dropped 3 bases, with 16 bases sitting between them. The CDR3 DNA is TGTGCCAGCAAATTGGTTCGACAGAACTACGAGCAGTACTTC. This encodes CASKLVRQNYEQYF.

The V and J genes are TRBV11-3 and TRBJ2-5, with TRBD2 matching over 7 bases. V dropped 2 bases and J dropped 4; count of bases not matched to a gene: 7. Germline-derived CDR1 and CDR2 are SGHNT and YENEEA. The CDR3 is made up of 15 amino acids. The CDR3 bases are TGTGCCAGCAGCTTATCCAGCGGGGTTGGAGAGACCCAGTACTTC. Residues: CASSLSSGVGETQYF.

The V and J genes are TRBV5-5 and TRBJ1-4; TRBD1 aligns across 8 bases. V shed 4 bases, J shed 10 bases, and the junction held 12 bases outside the gene matches. CDR3 length: 15 residues. CDR1 and CDR2 from the germline V gene are SGHKS and YYEKEE (reference sequence). CDR3 protein: CASSGKDRDRLKLFF. Written as DNA, the CDR3 is TGTGCCAGCAGCGGAAAGGACCGGGACAGGCTAAAACTGTTTTTT.

Only one count was recorded for this clone. The rearrangement joins TRBV18 to TRBJ2-3; the match to TRBD2 covers 9 bases. This CDR3 region has 16 residues. Germline values: CDR1 KGHSH, CDR2 LQKENI. Germline trimming cut 3 bases from V and 4 bases from J; bases unmatched to any gene: 8. The CDR3 sequence is CASSPSAGGRADTQYF. Written as DNA, the CDR3 is TGTGCCAGCTCACCTTCCGCGGGAGGGCGGGCAGATACGCAGTATTTT.

This chain joins TRBV9 and TRBJ1-1, with D maybe TRBD1 (6 bases). Per the germline V gene, CDR1 is SGDLS and CDR2 is YYNGEE. The ends were cut back, 3 bases at V and 5 bases at J, with 17 bases in the middle. The CDR3 is 15 amino acids. CDR3 residues: CASSASRGGFTEAFF. CDR3 bases: TGTGCCAGCAGCGCCTCACGGGGGGGCTTTACTGAAGCTTTCTTT.

In its sample, this clone was seen once. The V call is TRBV6-5, the J call TRBJ1-1; 10 bases match TRBD1. The germline gives CDR1 MNHEY, CDR2 SVGAGI. V gave up 6 bases and J gave up 11 bases; unmatched junction bases: 9. The CDR3 sequence is 13 residues long. CDR3 amino acids: CASRPGADRGAFF. For the CDR3, the DNA is TGTGCCAGCAGACCCGGGGCGGACAGGGGGGCTTTCTTT.

This clone was seen once. The J gene is TRBJ1-1, the V gene TRBV19, with TRBD1 identical over 9 bases. The V and J ends lost 6 bases and 1 base, in that order; junction bases with no gene match: 3. The CDR3 is made up of 14 amino acids. CDR1 LNHDA and CDR2 SQIVND come from the germline V gene (reference sequence). CDR3 nucleotide sequence: TGTGCCAGTAGCAAGGGACAGGGGAACACTGAAGCTTTCTTT. Translated, it gives CASSKGQGNTEAFF.

The CDR3 coding sequence is TGTGCCACCACCCTACCGGGACAGCCCTATGGCTACACCTTC. Amino acid sequence: CATTLPGQPYGYTF. This chain uses TRBV15 with TRBJ1-2; TRBD1 aligns across 7 bases. CDR1 and CDR2 from the germline V gene are LNHNV and YYDKDF (reference sequence). The CDR3 runs 14 residues. V dropped 7 bases and J dropped 4; count of bases not matched to a gene: 9.

The rearrangement links TRBV6-2 or TRBV6-3 to TRBJ1-2; 8 nucleotides agree with TRBD1. The V gene end was trimmed by 4 bases and the J gene end by 7 bases; junction bases not matched to a gene: 5. There are 13 residues in the CDR3. CDR1 is MNHEY, CDR2 SVGEGT, per germline. CDR3: CASSFTGQVGYTF. CDR3 coding DNA: TGTGCCAGCAGTTTTACGGGACAGGTTGGCTACACCTTC.

The chain couples TRBV19 to TRBJ1-1, with unresolved D. The CDR3 consists of 15 residues. V shed 3 bases and J shed 0 bases, with 11 bases lying between them. Per germline, CDR1 LNHDA and CDR2 SQIVND (reference sequence). This CDR3 is CASSIGNAVNTEAFF. As DNA, the CDR3 is TGTGCCAGTAGTATCGGTAACGCCGTGAACACTGAAGCTTTCTTT.

This chain uses TRBV30 with TRBJ1-5; TRBD1 matches 8 bases. The trim removed 3 bases at V and 6 bases at J, leaving 7 bases unmatched. The CDR3 is made up of 14 amino acids. Germline CDR1 is GTSNPN and CDR2 is SVGIG (reference sequence). The CDR3 sequence is CAWSDRTGRQPQHF. The CDR3 nucleotides read TGTGCCTGGAGCGATCGGACAGGGCGTCAGCCCCAGCATTTT.

V is TRBV19 and J is TRBJ2-1; 11 positions match TRBD2. The germline gives CDR1 LNHDA, CDR2 SQIVND (reference sequence). This CDR3 has 15 residues. The junction had 11 bases not matched to a gene; V was cut back by 7 bases and J by 9 bases. The CDR3 coding sequence is TGTGCCAGTACCCCAAGACTAGCGGGGAATAGTGAGCAGTTCTTC. Translating gives CASTPRLAGNSEQFF.

This chain uses TRBV3-1 (or the pseudogene TRBV3-2) with TRBJ2-7, with TRBD1 as a possible D gene (5 bases). The CDR3 is 15 residues long. V was pared by 1 base and J by 3 bases, with 13 bases between. CDR1 is LGHDT and CDR2 is YNNKEL in the germline V gene (reference sequence). The CDR3 nucleotides are TGTGCCAGCAGCCAAGGGGGCAGGGTAAACTACGAGCAGTACTTC. Protein sequence: CASSQGGRVNYEQYF.

The V gene is TRBV3-1 (or the pseudogene TRBV3-2), the J gene TRBJ1-4; possible D gene TRBD1, 5 bases. CDR1 is LGHDT, CDR2 YNNKEL, per germline (reference sequence). Between the trimmed V and J ends, which lost 4 bases and 6 bases, there was a span of 12 bases. The CDR3 runs 14 residues. As DNA, the CDR3 is TGTGCCAGCAGCCTGGGGCAGGGTGATGAAAAACTGTTTTTT. It codes for CASSLGQGDEKLFF.

The chain joins TRBV5-1 to TRBJ2-7; 7 positions match TRBD2. The CDR3 is 14 residues long. J was trimmed by 3 bases and V by 5 bases; bases with no gene match: 8. Germline V gives CDR1 SGHRS, CDR2 YFSETQ. CDR3 nucleotide sequence: TGCGCCAGCAGTCGGGGGGAGGAAATCTACGAGCAGTACTTC. Protein sequence: CASSRGEEIYEQYF. The complete variable domain, with remaining parts taken from reference TRBV5-1 and TRBJ2-7, reads KAGVTQTPRYLIKTRGQQVTLSCSPISGHRSVSWYQQTPGQGLQFLFEYFSETQRNKGNFPGRFSGRQFSNSRSEMNVSTLELGDSALYLCASSRGEEIYEQYFGPGTRLTVT.

This clone was found once. The chain uses TRBV11-2 and TRBJ1-2; D is possibly TRBD1 (6 bases). Per germline, CDR1 SGHAT and CDR2 FQNNGV. CDR3 size: 16 residues. The germline V and J ends were trimmed by 4 bases and 5 bases, with 20 bases remaining between them. The CDR3 protein is CASSSGRGGGIYGYTF. The CDR3 nucleotides are TGTGCCAGCAGCTCTGGCAGGGGAGGGGGTATTTATGGCTACACCTTC.

The rearrangement links TRBV11-2 to TRBJ2-3, with D possibly matching TRBD2 (7 bases). Germline CDR1 reads SGHAT; CDR2 reads FQNNGV. The V gene lost 5 bases and the J gene lost 3 bases, with 18 bases spanning the gap. The CDR3 loop spans 16 amino acids. The CDR3 DNA sequence: TGTGCCAGCAGCCCCTTAGGGGGGGCGGGGACAGATACGCAGTATTTT. Translation gives CASSPLGGAGTDTQYF.

This chain connects TRBV6-2 or TRBV6-3 to TRBJ2-1; 12 positions agree with TRBD2. There are 14 residues in the CDR3. V shed 6 bases and J 5 bases; nucleotides not matched to a gene: 2. Germline V gene lookup returns CDR1 MNHEY and CDR2 SVGEGT. CDR3 sequence: CASRPSGGDNEQFF. Written as DNA, the CDR3 is TGTGCCAGCAGGCCTAGCGGGGGGGACAATGAGCAGTTCTTC.

This chain connects TRBV5-1 to TRBJ1-6, with 8 positions matching TRBD1. Germline loops: CDR1 SGHRS, CDR2 YFSETQ. The CDR3 is 14 amino acids. The trim removed 1 base at V and 7 bases at J, leaving 1 base unmatched. The CDR3 coding sequence is TGCGCCAGCAGCTTGAACAGGGGGAATTCACCCCTCCACTTT. Its protein is CASSLNRGNSPLHF.